Below, 26 T cell receptor beta chains from the same sample are listed, as sequenced in a study of shared clonotypes between healthy human individuals. Libraries were prepared by immunoSEQ multiplex PCR; TCRdb keeps only in-frame clonotypes and omits some of them. The data show over a million clones, about four fifths seen once. The source material was memory CD4+ T cells from PBMCs. Subset specified: CD45RA-negative fraction. The receptor source for this set is a man aged 18 to 29 in good health. Some clones in this sample may be carry-over from other donors' samples.

This chain links TRBV20-1 with TRBJ1-5; D uncertain. Trimming removed 3 bases at V and 5 bases at J, with 5 bases between. CDR3 length equals 11 residues. Germline CDR1 reads DFQATT; CDR2 reads SNEGSKA (reference sequence). Written as DNA, the CDR3 is TGCAGTGCTAGTTTGGATCAGCCCCAGCATTTT. This sequence encodes CSASLDQPQHF.

This clone has only a few counts. V and J are TRBV29-1 and TRBJ2-7; 8 nucleotides line up with TRBD1. The CDR3 runs to 11 residues. The V gene end was trimmed by 7 bases and the J gene end by 6 bases; junction bases not matched to a gene: 5. In germline, CDR1 is SQVTM, CDR2 ANQGSEA. CDR3 loop: CSAGQGAEQYF. The CDR3 nucleotides read TGCAGCGCCGGGCAGGGGGCCGAGCAGTACTTC.

This chain connects TRBV10-1 to TRBJ2-7; D might be TRBD2 (5 bases). The CDR3 consists of 13 residues. Germline-derived CDR1 and CDR2 are WNHNN and SYGVQD (reference sequence). V lost 7 bases and J lost 2, with 12 bases in between. CDR3 sequence: CASMDGLTYEQYF. CDR3 nucleotide sequence: TGCGCCAGCATGGATGGACTGACCTACGAGCAGTACTTC.

The CDR3 sequence is CASSEGGLHEAFF. The CDR3 DNA reads TGTGCCAGCAGTGAAGGGGGCCTCCATGAAGCTTTCTTT. J is TRBJ1-1 and V is TRBV25-1; the D gene is possibly TRBD1 (6 bases). The length of the CDR3 is 13 residues. Trimming pared 2 bases from V and 7 bases from J, leaving 11 bases between. Germline CDR1 reads MGHDK; CDR2 reads SYGVNS.

The V and J genes are TRBV2 and TRBJ1-2; D is uncertain. The germline V gene encodes CDR1 SNHLY and CDR2 FYNNEI. V was cut by 7 bases and J by 8 bases, with 17 bases left in between. This CDR3 is built from 13 residues. CDR3 DNA sequence: TGTGCCAGCAACCCCTCTCAGGAATTCGGCTACACCTTC. Protein sequence: CASNPSQEFGYTF.

The V and J genes are TRBV19 and TRBJ1-4; no definite D call. V lost 4 bases and J lost 7, with 13 bases in between. The CDR3 covers 14 residues. Germline V gives CDR1 LNHDA, CDR2 SQIVND (reference sequence). The CDR3 bases are TGTGCCAGTAGTACGTCCACTAAACCTGAAAAACTGTTTTTT. Encoded protein: CASSTSTKPEKLFF.

Only a few counts were recorded for this clone. The rearrangement uses TRBV2 and TRBJ2-3; 10 nucleotides match TRBD1. V dropped 5 bases and J dropped 5; count of bases not matched to a gene: 7. This CDR3 comprises 15 residues. Germline CDR1 reads SNHLY; CDR2 reads FYNNEI. The CDR3 sequence is CASSPGTGDLDTQYF. In nucleotides, the CDR3 is TGTGCCAGCAGTCCCGGGACAGGGGATTTAGATACGCAGTATTTT.

This chain joins TRBV5-6 and TRBJ1-2; 12 nucleotides match TRBD1. The V segment lost 6 bases and the J segment 2 bases; nucleotides outside the gene matches: 8. In germline, CDR1 is SGHDT, CDR2 YYEEEE. The CDR3 runs to 16 residues. The CDR3 coding sequence is TGTGCCAGCACCCGGGGGGACAGGGGGCCCAACTATGGCTACACCTTC. Encoded protein: CASTRGDRGPNYGYTF. Complete variable domain (other parts from reference TRBV5-6 and TRBJ1-2): DAGVTQSPTHLIKTRGQQVTLRCSPKSGHDTVSWYQQALGQGPQFIFQYYEEEERQRGNFPDRFSGHQFPNYSSELNVNALLLGDSALYLCASTRGDRGPNYGYTFGSGTRLTVV.

The rearrangement links TRBV7-9 to TRBJ2-3; 8 nucleotides line up with TRBD2. The trim removed 1 base at V and 5 bases at J, leaving 5 bases unmatched. Germline CDR1 SEHNR, CDR2 FQNEAQ (reference sequence). This CDR3 spans 15 amino acids. The CDR3 DNA sequence: TGTGCCAGCAGCTTAGTAGTCGGGAGGGTAGATACGCAGTATTTT. Translating gives CASSLVVGRVDTQYF.

As for this clone: This specimen includes other DNA sequences encoding the same CDR3. The chain uses TRBV6-6 and TRBJ1-5, with D perhaps matching TRBD1 (5 bases). Looked up from germline, CDR1 is MNHNY and CDR2 is SVGAGI (reference sequence). The V gene lost 0 bases and the J gene lost 2 bases, with 5 bases spanning the gap. CDR3 length: 14 amino acids. The CDR3 region is CASSYSGRNQPQHF. Here the CDR3 DNA reads TGTGCCAGCAGTTACTCGGGGCGCAATCAGCCCCAGCATTTT.

This clone appeared a few times. The J gene is TRBJ2-7, the V gene TRBV4-3, with D maybe TRBD1 (6 bases). Between the trimmed V and J ends, which lost 1 base and 0 bases, there was a span of 13 bases. CDR1 and CDR2 (germline): LGHNA, YSLEER. The CDR3 covers 16 residues. The CDR3 sequence is CASSQGGEGGSYEQYF. Written as DNA, the CDR3 is TGCGCCAGCAGCCAAGGAGGGGAAGGGGGCTCCTACGAGCAGTACTTC.

This chain joins TRBV7-7 and TRBJ2-2; D unclear. Germline V gene lookup returns CDR1 SSHAT and CDR2 FNYEAQ (reference sequence). The CDR3 consists of 15 residues. V was trimmed by 3 bases and J by 1 base, leaving 9 bases between them. CDR3 DNA sequence: TGTGCCAGCAGCTTCCTACACCTGAACACCGGGGAGCTGTTTTTT. This gives the protein CASSFLHLNTGELFF.

The chain couples TRBV5-4 to TRBJ2-1; 14 positions agree with TRBD2. Germline CDR1 is SGHNT and CDR2 is YYREEE (reference sequence). The CDR3 spans 16 residues. The V and J ends lost 3 bases and 9 bases, in that order; junction bases with no gene match: 8. The CDR3 DNA sequence: TGTGCCAGCAGCTCGGGGACTAGCGGGAGTAGTGGTGAGCAGTTCTTC. It yields the protein CASSSGTSGSSGEQFF.

V usage is TRBV5-1 and J usage is TRBJ2-1; D may correspond to TRBD1 or TRBD2 (7 bases each). The CDR3 has 15 amino acids. Germline assignment: CDR1 SGHRS and CDR2 YFSETQ. The ends were cut back, 4 bases at V and 6 bases at J, with 17 bases in the middle. CDR3 amino acids: CASSQGGTQFNEQFF. DNA for the CDR3: TGCGCCAGCAGCCAGGGGGGGACGCAATTCAATGAGCAGTTCTTC.

The chain couples TRBV18 to TRBJ2-1, with 9 bases lining up with TRBD2. CDR1 and CDR2 from the germline V gene are KGHSH and LQKENI. After removal of 3 bases from V and 5 bases from J, the junction contained 8 bases not matched to a gene. The CDR3 has 16 residues. The CDR3, as DNA: TGTGCCAGCTCACCGCAGCTAGCGGGAATCAACAATGAGCAGTTCTTC. Amino acid sequence: CASSPQLAGINNEQFF. The variable domain in full, completed from reference TRBV18 and TRBJ2-1, reads NAGVMQNPRHLVRRRGQEARLRCSPMKGHSHVYWYRQLPEEGLKFMVYLQKENIIDESGMPKERFSAEFPKEGPSILRIQQVVRGDSAAYFCASSPQLAGINNEQFFGPGTRLTVL.

This clone has only a few counts. Other DNA sequences in this sample translate to the same CDR3. The rearrangement uses TRBV5-1 and TRBJ2-2; a weak D match, TRBD1 (5 bases). Germline loops: CDR1 SGHRS, CDR2 YFSETQ. The CDR3 runs to 15 residues. V was clipped by 0 bases and J by 2 bases, with 8 bases between them. The CDR3: CASSLGGANTGELFF. The CDR3 DNA reads TGCGCCAGCAGCTTGGGGGGCGCAAACACCGGGGAGCTGTTTTTT. The full variable domain, in which reference TRBV5-1 and TRBJ2-2 provide the parts outside the CDR3, is KAGVTQTPRYLIKTRGQQVTLSCSPISGHRSVSWYQQTPGQGLQFLFEYFSETQRNKGNFPGRFSGRQFSNSRSEMNVSTLELGDSALYLCASSLGGANTGELFFGEGSRLTVL.

The V call is TRBV19, the J call TRBJ1-2, with D perhaps TRBD1 (6 bases). The V and J ends lost 0 bases and 8 bases respectively, with 13 bases between them. Germline V CDR1 and CDR2: LNHDA, SQIVND (reference sequence). The CDR3 loop spans 14 amino acids. The CDR3 reads CASSIDHGGTGYTF. CDR3 DNA sequence: TGTGCCAGTAGTATAGATCATGGGGGCACCGGCTACACCTTC. Full variable domain (remainder filled in from reference TRBV19 and TRBJ1-2): DGGITQSPKYLFRKEGQNVTLSCEQNLNHDAMYWYRQDPGQGLRLIYYSQIVNDFQKGDIAEGYSVSREKKESFPLTVTSAQKNPTAFYLCASSIDHGGTGYTFGSGTRLTVV.

V is TRBV6-6 and J is TRBJ2-1; D not certain. Trimming took 0 bases from V and 9 from J, leaving 15 bases between them. This CDR3 region has 15 residues. The germline V gene has CDR1 MNHNY and CDR2 SVGAGI (reference sequence). The CDR3 DNA sequence: TGTGCCAGCAGTTACTCCCCTTATGGTGGTCCTGAGCAGTTCTTC. Protein product: CASSYSPYGGPEQFF.

The genes are TRBV18 and TRBJ2-3, with TRBD1 as a possible D gene (6 bases). V lost 3 bases and J lost 4, with 14 bases in between. This CDR3 is built from 15 residues. Germline V gene data show CDR1 as KGHSH and CDR2 as LQKENI. The CDR3 reads CASSPIRTASDTQYF. CDR3 sequence (DNA): TGTGCCAGCTCACCTATACGGACAGCCTCAGATACGCAGTATTTT.

This clone was found a few times. The chain carries TRBV11-2 and TRBJ2-2; weak D call: TRBD2 (5 bases). The V end was cut by 3 bases, the J end by 6 bases, with 11 bases between. The germline CDR1 and CDR2 sequences are SGHAT and FQNNGV. CDR3 length: 14 amino acids. The CDR3 DNA follows: TGTGCCAGCAGCTTCACTAGTTCCGCCGGGGAGCTGTTTTTT. This encodes CASSFTSSAGELFF.

The CDR3 DNA follows: TGCGCCAGCAGTGAGATTACAGCGGGAGAGTTCTTC. As protein: CASSEITAGEFF. V and J are TRBV10-1 and TRBJ2-1, with 8 bases that match TRBD2. Germline V gene data show CDR1 as WNHNN and CDR2 as SYGVQD (reference sequence). CDR3 length equals 12 residues. Trimming took 2 bases from V and 14 from J; bases not matched to a gene: 5.

The chain carries TRBV28 and TRBJ1-1; D unresolved. CDR3 length equals 14 residues. Looked up from germline, CDR1 is MDHEN and CDR2 is SYDVKM. Trimming removed 5 bases from V and 2 bases from J, with 12 bases in between. CDR3 residues: CASSVVLINTEAFF. CDR3 sequence (DNA): TGTGCCAGCAGTGTCGTCCTTATAAACACTGAAGCTTTCTTT. The full variable domain, its missing parts supplied by reference TRBV28 and TRBJ1-1, is DVKVTQSSRYLVKRTGEKVFLECVQDMDHENMFWYRQDPGLGLRLIYFSYDVKMKEKGDIPEGYSVSREKKERFSLILESASTNQTSMYLCASSVVLINTEAFFGQGTRLTVV.

J is TRBJ2-7 and V is TRBV5-8; 8 nucleotides line up with TRBD1. Looked up from germline, CDR1 is SGHTS and CDR2 is YDEGEE. CDR3 length: 14 residues. V shed 4 bases, J shed 3 bases, and the junction held 6 bases outside the gene matches. CDR3 protein: CASSDRTGYYEQYF. CDR3 coding DNA: TGTGCCAGCAGCGACAGGACAGGGTACTACGAGCAGTACTTC.

The sample holds one count of this clone. The chain combines TRBV6-5 with TRBJ1-5; maybe TRBD1 (5 bases). The CDR3 sequence is 14 residues long. The germline V gene has CDR1 MNHEY and CDR2 SVGAGI. Trimming pared 10 bases from V and 2 bases from J, leaving 15 bases between. The CDR3 region has the DNA TGTGCCACCCGGGACCGAGGGCGCAATCAGCCCCAGCATTTT. Amino acid sequence: CATRDRGRNQPQHF.

This clone came up once. The J gene is TRBJ1-1, the V gene TRBV7-3; 7 positions match TRBD1. J lost 4 bases, V lost 3 bases, and 5 bases had no gene match. The CDR3 loop spans 14 amino acids. Germline V lookup: CDR1 SGHTA, CDR2 FQGTGA. This CDR3 is CASSFSGGSTEAFF. For the CDR3, the DNA is TGTGCCAGCAGCTTTTCAGGGGGGAGCACTGAAGCTTTCTTT.

The table lists this clone with a count of one. Distinct nucleotide sequences in the sample also encode this CDR3. The J gene is TRBJ2-2, the V gene TRBV5-1; no definite D call. Trimming stripped 0 bases from V and 5 bases from J, with 5 bases between. The V gene's germline CDR1 is SGHRS and CDR2 YFSETQ. The CDR3 extends over 13 amino acids. CDR3 sequence: CASSLEGTGELFF. The CDR3 nucleotides are TGCGCCAGCAGCTTGGAAGGAACCGGGGAGCTGTTTTTT. Full variable domain (rest looked up from reference TRBV5-1 and TRBJ2-2): KAGVTQTPRYLIKTRGQQVTLSCSPISGHRSVSWYQQTPGQGLQFLFEYFSETQRNKGNFPGRFSGRQFSNSRSEMNVSTLELGDSALYLCASSLEGTGELFFGEGSRLTVL.